Below are 20 T cell receptor beta chains sequenced from a single sample in a study of a mutant IDH1 vaccine in newly diagnosed glioma. The time point here: week 11, during vaccination. A 20-mer mutant IDH1 peptide at 300 ug was injected subcutaneously with topical imiquimod. Here immunoSEQ multiplex PCR was the method, and the copy in TCRdb shows in-frame clones only, minus some. The data show about 30,000 clones, around 91% seen once. These TCRs' antigens remain unknown. Specimen: PBMCs, collected from a glioma patient whose treatment included an IDH1 peptide vaccine. These receptors originate from a man between 18 and 29 years old with glioma.

The J gene is TRBJ2-6, the V gene TRBV30; 10 bases align to TRBD2. V trimming: 1 base; J trimming: 6 bases; junction bases outside the gene matches: 12. Germline assignment: CDR1 GTSNPN and CDR2 SVGIG (reference sequence). The length of the CDR3 is 18 residues. The CDR3 DNA follows: TGTGCCTGGAGTGAGCAAGCGGGAGGGCCAAAGAAGGCCAACGTCCTGACTTTC. Translation: CAWSEQAGGPKKANVLTF.

V gene TRBV7-9 combines with J gene TRBJ1-2; D uncertain. Trimming took 10 bases from V and 3 from J, leaving 21 bases between them. This CDR3 has 15 residues. Germline CDR1 reads SEHNR; CDR2 reads FQNEAQ (reference sequence). The CDR3 spells CATPAGARADYGYTF. CDR3 in DNA: TGTGCCACCCCGGCAGGCGCCCGAGCGGACTATGGCTACACCTTC. Based on the CDR3 plus reference TRBV7-9 and TRBJ1-2, the full variable domain is DTGVSQNPRHKITKRGQNVTFRCDPISEHNRLYWYRQTLGQGPEFLTYFQNEAQLEKSRLLSDRFSAERPKGSFSTLEIQRTEQGDSAMYLCATPAGARADYGYTFGSGTRLTVV.

The rearrangement uses TRBV4-3 and TRBJ1-2; D perhaps matches TRBD1 (5 bases). The CDR3 is made up of 15 amino acids. Between the trimmed V and J ends, which lost 0 bases and 4 bases, there was a span of 12 bases. From germline, CDR1 is LGHNA and CDR2 YSLEER. The CDR3 DNA reads as TGCGCCAGCAGCCAAGATTGGGGGATCGGCTATGGCTACACCTTC. Protein sequence: CASSQDWGIGYGYTF.

The chain is built from TRBV5-1 and TRBJ1-4; 12 bases match TRBD1. Germline lookup yields CDR1 SGHRS and CDR2 YFSETQ. The CDR3 spans 15 residues. V lost 0 bases, J lost 8 bases, and 2 bases stayed unmatched. CDR3 sequence reads: CASSLAGTGGEKLFF. CDR3 coding DNA: TGCGCCAGCAGCTTGGCCGGGACAGGGGGCGAAAAACTGTTTTTT.

The rearrangement joins TRBV25-1 to TRBJ2-1, with 7 bases identical to TRBD2. The CDR3 has 17 amino acids. Germline V gene data show CDR1 as MGHDK and CDR2 as SYGVNS. The V segment lost 1 base and the J segment 9 bases; nucleotides outside the gene matches: 15. DNA of the CDR3: TGTGCCAGCAGTGAATCCTTTGAATCTAGCGGAGCGGGTGAGCAGTTCTTC. Amino acid sequence: CASSESFESSGAGEQFF.

The chain joins TRBV5-1 to TRBJ1-2; 10 positions agree with TRBD1. CDR3 length equals 16 residues. Trimming removed 2 bases from V and 6 bases from J; junction bases left unmatched: 10. Germline CDR1 and CDR2: SGHRS and YFSETQ. The CDR3 sequence: CASSFIGGQGKDGYTF. Here the CDR3 DNA reads TGCGCCAGCAGCTTTATAGGGGGACAGGGGAAGGATGGCTACACCTTC.

The V and J genes are TRBV4-1 and TRBJ1-2; D is perhaps TRBD1 (5 bases). This CDR3 has 13 amino acids. The germline V gene has CDR1 MGHRA and CDR2 YSYEKL. The V and J ends lost 3 bases and 8 bases respectively, with 13 bases between them. The CDR3 loop reads CASSQRGGEGYTF. For the CDR3, the DNA is TGCGCCAGCAGCCAGCGGGGGGGGGAGGGCTACACCTTC.

The V call is TRBV7-2, the J call TRBJ2-2, with D unclear. Germline-derived CDR1 and CDR2 are SGHTA and FQGNSA. With 5 bases removed from V and 6 bases from J, the gap between germline ends came to 16 bases. CDR3 length: 15 residues. The CDR3: CASSKDPLGAGELFF. The CDR3 region has the DNA TGTGCCAGCAGCAAGGACCCACTCGGTGCCGGGGAGCTGTTTTTT.

V and J are TRBV29-1 and TRBJ2-1, with D perhaps TRBD2 (5 bases). Germline lookup yields CDR1 SQVTM and CDR2 ANQGSEA. The V end was cut by 0 bases, the J end by 1 base, with 13 bases between. This CDR3 is built from 16 residues. CDR3 coding DNA: TGCAGCGTTGAAGACCTAACTAGTCGTTCCTACAATGAGCAGTTCTTC. Its translation is CSVEDLTSRSYNEQFF.

CDR3 bases: TGTGCCAGTGGGCCTAACTATGGCTACACCTTC. Translated, it gives CASGPNYGYTF. The rearrangement uses TRBV19 and TRBJ1-2, with D hard to call. Germline-derived CDR1 and CDR2 are LNHDA and SQIVND (reference sequence). Trimming left V 8 bases short and J 0 bases short, with 4 bases between. The CDR3 is 11 residues long.

This chain links TRBV10-3 with TRBJ1-2; weak D call: TRBD1 (5 bases). CDR1 is ENHRY, CDR2 SYGVKD, per germline. This CDR3 is built from 13 residues. Trimming pared 2 bases from V and 4 bases from J, leaving 8 bases between. This CDR3 is CAISEQGSYGYTF. The CDR3, as DNA: TGTGCCATCAGTGAGCAGGGTAGCTATGGCTACACCTTC.

The chain carries TRBV6-5 and TRBJ2-1, with D possibly TRBD2 on 6 matching bases. Trimming removed 2 bases at V and 8 bases at J, with 13 bases between. This CDR3 region has 14 residues. Per the germline V gene, CDR1 is MNHEY and CDR2 is SVGAGI. CDR3 nucleotide sequence: TGTGCCAGCAGTTACCGGATCGGGAGTGATGAGCAGTTCTTC. This translates into CASSYRIGSDEQFF.

The chain employs TRBV7-9 and TRBJ2-1, with D perhaps TRBD2 (6 bases). Germline-derived CDR1 and CDR2 are SEHNR and FQNEAQ (reference sequence). V lost 1 base and J lost 9, with 10 bases in between. The length of the CDR3 is 13 residues. The CDR3 protein is CASSLVSGVEQFF. CDR3 in DNA: TGTGCCAGCAGCTTAGTTTCGGGAGTTGAGCAGTTCTTC.

The chain carries TRBV6-1 and TRBJ1-1; the match to TRBD1 covers 7 bases. V lost 6 bases and J lost 10; bases outside the gene matches: 5. CDR3 length equals 11 residues. Per the germline V gene, CDR1 is MNHNS and CDR2 is SASEGT. CDR3 region: CASRRQGRAFF. The CDR3 DNA is TGTGCCAGCAGGAGACAGGGTCGAGCTTTCTTT.

The genes are TRBV7-2 and TRBJ1-3; no clear D gene. The CDR3 sequence is 15 residues long. The V end lost 8 bases, the J end lost 1 base, and 15 bases lay between the germline ends. The germline V gene has CDR1 SGHTA and CDR2 FQGNSA. In DNA form, the CDR3 reads TGTGCCAGCCGCCTTATAGGCCAGTCTGGAAACACCATATATTTT. As protein: CASRLIGQSGNTIYF.

This sequence joins TRBV4-3 and TRBJ1-4; D call uncertain. Germline CDR1 reads LGHNA; CDR2 reads YSLEER. V lost 0 bases to trimming and J lost 2 bases, with 13 bases between them. The CDR3 is made up of 17 amino acids. CDR3 in amino acids: CASSQDLPGPTNEKLFF. The CDR3 DNA reads TGCGCCAGCAGCCAAGATCTCCCCGGGCCCACTAATGAAAAACTGTTTTTT.

The rearrangement uses TRBV28 and TRBJ1-5; D gene ambiguous. V was pared by 8 bases and J by 5 bases, with 13 bases between. Germline values: CDR1 MDHEN, CDR2 SYDVKM. This CDR3 is built from 13 residues. For the CDR3, the DNA is TGTGCCAGCGGGTCCAGGTCTTATCAGCCCCAGCATTTT. Translation: CASGSRSYQPQHF.

Remarks on this clone: Other nucleotide sequences from this sample produce the same CDR3. The rearrangement uses TRBV27 and TRBJ1-2; D unclear. This CDR3 comprises 12 residues. Germline values: CDR1 MNHEY, CDR2 SMNVEV (reference sequence). The V and J ends lost 5 bases and 4 bases respectively, with 8 bases between them. As DNA, the CDR3 is TGTGCCAGCAGTCCGCTGGGCTATGGCTACACCTTC. Residues: CASSPLGYGYTF.

The V and J genes are TRBV7-2 and TRBJ2-7; no definite D call. Germline CDR1 is SGHTA and CDR2 is FQGNSA. Trimming pared 0 bases from V and 2 bases from J, leaving 8 bases between. This CDR3 contains 14 residues. CDR3 loop: CASSLASHTYEQYF. The CDR3 region has the DNA TGTGCCAGCAGCTTAGCGAGCCATACCTACGAGCAGTACTTC.

The rearrangement links TRBV6-6 to TRBJ1-5; D is possibly TRBD1 (6 bases). The CDR3 runs to 14 residues. Germline CDR1 MNHNY, CDR2 SVGAGI (reference sequence). Trimming removed 5 bases at V and 4 bases at J, with 12 bases between. In DNA form, the CDR3 reads TGTGCCAGCAGTGGGGACACCTCAAATCAGCCCCAGCATTTT. Its translation: CASSGDTSNQPQHF.